One T cell receptor (beta chain) is described in this entry. The target antigen is unknown. CDR3 length equals 16 residues. CDR1 is LGHNA, CDR2 YNFKEQ, per germline. V lost 1 base and J lost 2, with 13 bases in between. The data originate from a study of cytomegalovirus exposure and HLA in healthy donors. Findings of the study overall: Reports indicate that TCR beta sequences accurately predicted the HLA-A and HLA-B alleles of most subjects. As a later analysis revealed, the rate of TCR association differed by HLA locus, with DRB1 most and HLA-C fewest.

Primers included in the PCR were 60 Vbeta and 13 Jbeta primers. TCRdb keeps only in-frame clones here, not all; method: immunoSEQ multiplex PCR. Altogether around 180,000 clones are present, 85% being singletons, with the ten largest covering 1%. This chain uses TRBV4-2 with TRBJ2-3; possible D gene TRBD2, 5 bases. The TCR originated in a boy aged 2-9 years in good health and CMV-seronegative. The material sequenced was PBMCs. CDR3 amino acids: CASSQVGEGSTDTQYF. Written as DNA, the CDR3 is TGTGCCAGCAGCCAAGTGGGAGAGGGATCCACAGATACGCAGTATTTT.